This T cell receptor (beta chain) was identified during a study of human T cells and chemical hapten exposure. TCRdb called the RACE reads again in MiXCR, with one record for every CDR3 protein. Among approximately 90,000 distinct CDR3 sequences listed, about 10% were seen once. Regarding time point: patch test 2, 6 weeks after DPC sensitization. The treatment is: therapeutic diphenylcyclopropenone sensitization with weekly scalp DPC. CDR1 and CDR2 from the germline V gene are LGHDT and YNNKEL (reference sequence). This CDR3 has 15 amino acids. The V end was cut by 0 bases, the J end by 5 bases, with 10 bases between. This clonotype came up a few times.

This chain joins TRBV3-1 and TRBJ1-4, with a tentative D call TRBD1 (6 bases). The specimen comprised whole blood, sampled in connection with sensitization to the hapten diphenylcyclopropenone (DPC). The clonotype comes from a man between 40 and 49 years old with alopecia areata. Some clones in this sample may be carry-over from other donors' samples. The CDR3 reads CASSQEDRINEKLFF. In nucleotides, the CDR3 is TGTGCCAGCAGCCAAGAAGACAGGATCAATGAAAAACTGTTTTTT.